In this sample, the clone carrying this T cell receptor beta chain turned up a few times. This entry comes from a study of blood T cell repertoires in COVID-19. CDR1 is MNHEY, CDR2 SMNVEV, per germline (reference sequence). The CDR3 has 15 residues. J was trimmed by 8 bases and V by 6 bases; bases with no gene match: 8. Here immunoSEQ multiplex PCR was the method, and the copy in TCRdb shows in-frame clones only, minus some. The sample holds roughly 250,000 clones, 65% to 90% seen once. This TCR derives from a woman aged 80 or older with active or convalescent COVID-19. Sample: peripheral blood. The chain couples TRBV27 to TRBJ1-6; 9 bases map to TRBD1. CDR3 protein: CASRVNRGLDSPLHF. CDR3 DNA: TGTGCCAGCAGGGTAAACAGGGGGCTAGATTCACCCCTCCACTTT.